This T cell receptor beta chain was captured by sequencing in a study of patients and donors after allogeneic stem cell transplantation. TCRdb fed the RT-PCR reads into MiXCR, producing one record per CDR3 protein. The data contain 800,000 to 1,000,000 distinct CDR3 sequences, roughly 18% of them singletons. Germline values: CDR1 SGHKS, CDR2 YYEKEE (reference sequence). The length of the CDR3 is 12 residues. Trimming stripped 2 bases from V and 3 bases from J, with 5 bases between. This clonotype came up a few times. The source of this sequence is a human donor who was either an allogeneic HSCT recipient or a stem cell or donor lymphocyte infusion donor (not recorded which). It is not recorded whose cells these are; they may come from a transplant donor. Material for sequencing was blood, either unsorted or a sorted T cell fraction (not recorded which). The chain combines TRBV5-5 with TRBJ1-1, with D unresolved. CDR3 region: CASSFIDTEAFF. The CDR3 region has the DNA TGTGCCAGCAGCTTTATTGACACTGAAGCTTTCTTT.